This TCR beta chain originates from a study of cytomegalovirus exposure and HLA in healthy donors (dated by TCRdb to 2015 to 2018). At the level of the whole study: An earlier analysis of 550 to 700 of the donors reported roughly 270 Gb of sequence data and 100 million to 140 million unique TCR beta sequences from 150 million to 200 million T cells. To predict cytomegalovirus infection status, the study combined high-throughput TCR immunosequencing, statistical association of individual TCRs with disease status, and machine learning. An early release covering over 500 HLA-typed donors comprised about 310 gigabases of sequencing data and about 90 million unique TCR sequences. Five DR-DQ haplotypes were handled as single units for association and clustering, since linkage in the cohort was strong. Alongside the repertoire data, information on donor age, sex, ethnicity and CMV serostatus was compiled. The T cell repertoires of 666 subjects were profiled by immunosequencing and related to cytomegalovirus serostatus. A later genetic analysis took genome-wide SNP genotypes for about 65% of the 666 donors and used that subset as a discovery cohort. The later analysis used no new phenotypic data to find candidate immune exposures, relying instead on TCR beta sequences and their occurrence across donors. HLA typing covered class I and class II loci at four-digit resolution. The study aimed to test whether cataloging public T cell receptors could reveal signatures of past pathogen exposure. Across about 380 genotyped donors of the cohort, an average of approximately 220,000 unique TCR beta nucleotide sequences per donor were sequenced, and around 19% of those sequences were non-productive. The genetic ancestry cluster associated with self-reported Caucasian donors included 81% of the approximately 410 genotyped donors. Typing coverage varied by locus: roughly 629-640 donors for A, B, C, DRB1 and DQB1; approximately 560 for DQA1; some 610 for DPA1; under 490 for DPB1. To study patterns of TCR occurrence, a later analysis re-analyzed previously published TCR beta repertoires from around 660 donors and added high-resolution HLA genotyping. In an earlier analysis of roughly 600 of the donors, high-throughput TCR beta sequencing was used to judge whether each TCR beta V gene segment behaved as functional or pseudogenic. Every discovery cohort repertoire had been produced on one sequencing platform. In addition to the first cohort of around 670 subjects, a separate validation cohort of 120 different subjects was used.

A remark on this clone: This clone's antigen is unknown. Base qualities are not recorded, but no much larger clone differs from it by a single base. The sample holds other DNA sequences that translate to the same CDR3.

Reading the germline V gene (reference sequence) gives CDR1 SGHNT and CDR2 YYREEE. V is pruned by 3 bases and J by 5 bases, leaving 3 bases of the junction without a gene match. The CDR3 has 13 amino acids, counting the end cysteine and phenylalanine. Of all the DNA, just the CDR3 is kept, 39 bases in frame from base 1. The paper's findings and limits, for the study overall: Because the 87-base-pair reads could not distinguish some IMGT-functional V segments, including TRBV6-2 and TRBV6-3, those segments were excluded. Sequencing depth was assumed to be roughly uniform across donors in the presence/absence analyses, though that assumption may not hold. CMV serostatus was the only immune exposure information available for the cohort. While some public TCRs were present in many individuals, most TCR sequences turned up only very rarely across donors. A later genetic analysis associated a missense DCLRE1C variant with V-gene and J-gene trimming of TCR beta chains, and an independent cohort replicated the association. This cohort had only TCR beta chains sequenced, and the lack of alpha or paired-chain data limited which features could be detected. In a later analysis, HLA-associated TCR beta chains showed more clonal expansion and lower generation probabilities than non-associated chains that were equally common. A few of the identified cytomegalovirus-associated TCR beta chains were confirmed in vitro to be specific for cytomegalovirus antigens. Because HLA typing was missing for some donors at each locus, association tests included only the typed subset. Several of the top co-occurrence clusters appeared to be linked to parvovirus B19, influenza, CMV and Epstein-Barr virus, according to a later analysis. The study gave a list of under 200 TCR beta chains associated with cytomegalovirus. In a later analysis, the rate of TCR association differed among HLA loci, with DRB1 alleles having the most associated TCRs and HLA-C alleles having the fewest. Assigning TCR associations to individual alleles was difficult when HLA alleles, especially DR and DQ, strongly co-occurred. At a false discovery rate of 0.05, a later analysis linked fewer than 20,000 TCR beta sequences to specific HLA alleles. An earlier analysis of 450 to 750 of the donors showed that most TCR beta V segments appeared in productive rearrangements either about 90% or about 30% of the time, which broadly matched IMGT annotations. A later analysis found that most CMV-associated TCR beta chains appeared HLA-restricted, with HLA associations seemingly driven largely by CMV exposure. In a later genetic analysis, fewer N-insertions in productive TCRs were reported among donors in an Asian-associated ancestry cluster than the approximately 710-donor mean. The sequencing pipeline was judged likely to have produced a cluster of highly shared sequence variants as a technical artifact. Linkage disequilibrium might explain the correlated functional status among segregating V segments, but an unknown experimental factor could not be excluded. Over 15 rarely observed V segments, including chromosome 9 orphons, were excluded from the earlier analysis of approximately 500 of the donors because counts were too low. The authors suggested that the approach could potentially be generalized to other disease states and immunological phenotypes. In both the original and validation cohorts, the classifier was reported to diagnose cytomegalovirus status with high specificity and sensitivity. A further reported finding was that TCR beta sequences accurately predicted the HLA-A and HLA-B alleles for most subjects in the first cohort.

The cohort comprised 550 to 700 healthy bone marrow donors. At the time of sampling, every cohort member was nominally healthy, though immune exposures that went unrecorded were likely present. The donor tested CMV seronegative, placing the donor among the 300 to 400 seronegative members of the cohort. A peripheral blood sample was collected from each donor, and TCR beta sequencing was performed on peripheral blood mononuclear cells. The Qiagen DNeasy Blood Extraction Kit was used to extract genomic DNA from the blood cell samples. Receptor libraries were prepared by the immunoSEQ multiplex PCR assay. For the multiplex PCR, a mixture combining 60 forward primers for TCR Vbeta segments and 13 reverse primers for TCR Jbeta segments was used. The CDR3 region of rearranged TCR beta genes was amplified from genomic DNA with a multiplex PCR assay. The Illumina HiSeq System was used to sequence the amplified TCR beta libraries as 87-base-pair reads. In the authors' own workflow: A later analysis tallied 70 million to 100 million unique TCR beta chains across the roughly 610 repertoires, and approximately 9.9 million of those chains were shared by two or more donors. Raw reads were error-corrected and collapsed into unique sequences with a nearest-neighbor algorithm that merged closely related sequences to remove PCR and sequencing errors. CDR3 sequences were aligned to IMGT reference sequences to assign V, D and J gene segments. For a sequence to be retained, a match of at least six nucleotides was required to both a V gene segment and a J gene segment. Rearrangements were classified as productive when the CDR3 lacked stop codons and remained in frame with V and J, and all other rearrangements were classified as non-productive. Following IMGT convention, CDR3 was defined as the stretch from the second conserved V-encoded cysteine up to the conserved J-encoded phenylalanine. In an earlier analysis of just under 600 of the donors, sequences lacking an unambiguous match to a single V gene segment were excluded. In an earlier analysis of a few hundred of the donors, V segments were called functional above 56.7% productive rearrangements and were called segregating when the between-donor standard deviation exceeded 5%. To diagnose cytomegalovirus status from the catalog of TCR beta chain sequences, a statistical classification framework was built. A later analysis assigned V and J genes by comparing TCR nucleotide sequences with IMGT/GENE-DB human TR gene sequences. A later analysis assigned CDR3 sequences and most-parsimonious VDJ recombination scenarios with the TCRdist pipeline. In a later analysis, each TCR beta chain was defined by its CDR3 amino acid sequence together with its V-gene family, and reads without a unique V-gene family were excluded. In a later analysis, 450 to 600 highly shared, low-generation-probability nucleotide sequences were removed to address suspected cross-contamination and a sequencing artifact. A later analysis calculated a clonal expansion index for each public chain from normalized within-repertoire ranks of inferred template counts. A later analysis computed generation probabilities with a VDJ recombination model fitted to out-of-frame rearrangements, and checked the results against IGoR. Hypergeometric tests were used in a later analysis to score TCR-TCR, TCR-HLA and TCR-CMV co-occurrence, with a repertoire-size bias correction applied to the TCR pairs. In a later analysis, false discovery rates were estimated by permuting HLA or CMV assignments 20 times. In a later analysis, co-occurring TCRs were grouped using DBSCAN, with TCRdist sequence similarity added in when clustering inside HLA-allele-positive subsets. For co-occurrence clustering, repertoires with fewer than 30,000 or more than 120,000 public chains were excluded, along with 4 to 6 repertoires with anomalous nucleotide sharing. Held by TCRdb, this immuneACCESS table contains in-frame sequences only and omits some clones. Under half of the omission traces to an unresolved V gene where checked; the cause of the rest is unknown. The V and J calls and clone size were taken over from that table, and D and trimming were inferred from the DNA. A total of some 190,000 clones appear in this sample, around three quarters of them only once. In total, the top ten clones hold approximately 2% of the sample.

The sequence derives from a woman aged 25 to 39 in good health and CMV-seronegative. The sequenced sample consisted of PBMCs. The rearrangement joined TRBV5-4 to TRBJ2-5; TRBD1 lines up with 8 middle nucleotides. The CDR3 has the sequence CASSSDREETQYF. The nucleotide sequence reads TGTGCCAGCAGCTCGGACAGGGAGGAGACCCAGTACTTC. This CDR3, with the reference TRBV5-4 and TRBJ2-5 proteins standing in past its ends, gives the full variable domain ETGVTQSPTHLIKTRGQQVTLRCSSQSGHNTVSWYQQALGQGPQFIFQYYREEENGRGNFPPRFSGLQFPNYSSELNVNALELDDSALYLCASSSDREETQYFGPGTRLLVL.